The clone carrying this TCR beta chain was seen ten or more times. Its specificity is unknown. Germline trimming cut 4 bases from V and 2 bases from J; bases unmatched to any gene: 11. This CDR3 has 17 amino acids. CDR1 SGHRS and CDR2 YFSETQ come from the germline V gene. The data derive from a study of CD8 T cells in ankylosing spondylitis. Findings and limits, study-wide: Reportedly, disease-linked clones are significantly enriched in ankylosing spondylitis patients' matched synovial fluid. For ankylosing spondylitis blood, a TCR beta motif of roughly 8 highly homologous variants appeared characteristic.

TCRdb reprocessed the 5' RACE reads with MiXCR, giving one entry per CDR3 protein. The table includes around 430,000 distinct CDR3 sequences, about a sixth detected once. The sequence was collected from a male donor with ankylosing spondylitis. The chain links TRBV5-1 to TRBJ2-1; 8 nucleotides match TRBD2. The sequencing input was blood, either unsorted or a sorted T cell fraction (not recorded which). The CDR3 DNA reads TGCGCCAGCAGCAGATCCAGGCGGGAGGCCCCCTACAATGAGCAGTTCTTC. It codes for CASSRSRREAPYNEQFF.